A selection of T cell receptor beta chains follows, all from one sample in a study of blood T cell repertoires in COVID-19. Using immunoSEQ multiplex PCR, the repertoire was profiled, and TCRdb retains in-frame clones only, with some absent. The sample holds around 140,000 clones; around 84% are singletons and the top ten take approximately 4.6%. The source material was peripheral blood. The receptors were gathered from a human donor in a cohort sampled during active COVID-19. Each CDR3 is given with its conserved first and last residue. A D gene is named only where the DNA matches it firmly. Size is omitted from some rows. Given values are once, few, many or a class for expanded clones.

j_call v_call clone_size d_call cdr3_nt cdr3_aa
TRBJ2-1 TRBV4-2 - - TGTGCCAGCAGCCAAGGAGGCGCCCTGATACCCTACAATGAGCAGTTCTTC CASSQGGALIPYNEQFF
TRBJ2-7 TRBV5-4 few - TGTGCCAGCAGCACGAGGACTGCCGCATCATCCTACGAGCAGTACTTC CASSTRTAASSYEQYF
TRBJ1-1 TRBV30 - - TGTGCTTTTGGGGGGGTGAACACTGAAGCTTTCTTT CAFGGVNTEAFF
TRBJ2-3 TRBV2 - - TGTGCCAGCAAGGAGGGCGTAAGCACAGATACGCAGTATTTT CASKEGVSTDTQYF
TRBJ1-2 TRBV3-1/TRBV3-2 - TRBD1 TGTGCCAGCAGCTTCCGGGACAGCCGAATTGAGGGCTACACCTTC CASSFRDSRIEGYTF
TRBJ2-5 TRBV28 - - TGTGCCAGCAGTTTAGGGAGTAGCTGGCAGACCCAGTACTTC CASSLGSSWQTQYF
TRBJ2-3 TRBV2 - TRBD2 TGTGCCAGCAGTTTCACGACTAGCGGGGGCACAGATACGCAGTATTTT CASSFTTSGGTDTQYF
TRBJ2-2 TRBV2 - TRBD2 TGTGCCAGCAGTGAAACGGCGGGAGGCCCTTCCACCGGGGAGCTGTTTTTT CASSETAGGPSTGELFF
TRBJ2-3 TRBV3-1/TRBV3-2 - - TGTGCCAGCAGCCAGAACCCAGTAGGGGCAAGCACAGATACGCAGTATTTT CASSQNPVGASTDTQYF
TRBJ2-2 TRBV30 - - TGTGCCTGGAGTCACCGGGTCAGACTGAACACCGGGGAGCTGTTTTTT CAWSHRVRLNTGELFF
TRBJ1-5 TRBV29-1 - - TGCAGCGTGGGGGGGGAAGGAGGAGGCAATCAGCCCCAGCATTTT CSVGGEGGGNQPQHF
TRBJ2-5 TRBV3-1/TRBV3-2 - - TGTGCCAGCAGCCAAGGCAGGACAACGAAAGAGACCCAGTACTTC CASSQGRTTKETQYF
TRBJ1-2 TRBV7-8 - - TGTGCCAGCAGCTTAGGGCGCCGGGGGGCACGTCGCGGCTACACCTTC CASSLGRRGARRGYTF
TRBJ1-2 TRBV9 - - TGTGCCAGCAGCGCATCAACAGGGTATGGCACCTTC CASSASTGYGTF
TRBJ2-5 TRBV4-1 - TRBD1 TGCGCCAGCAGCCGGTCCGGACAGGGTGAGACCCAGTACTTC CASSRSGQGETQYF
TRBJ2-5 TRBV9 - TRBD2 TGTGCCAGCAGCGTCGTCTGGCCGGGGGAGGGTTTGAGTCCGCGGCAAGAGACCCAGTACTTC CASSVVWPGEGLSPRQETQYF
TRBJ1-3 TRBV28 - - TGTGCCAGCAGTGTCAGGGGATCTCTCGGAAACACCATATATTTT CASSVRGSLGNTIYF
TRBJ2-3 TRBV15 - - TGTGCCACCAGCAGAGATCTGGGGGGAACAGATACGCAGTATTTT CATSRDLGGTDTQYF
TRBJ2-1 TRBV4-1 - TRBD2 TGCGCCAGCAGCCAAACGCGGGGGGCCCGGGGGAATGAGCAGTTCTTC CASSQTRGARGNEQFF
TRBJ2-1 TRBV24-1 - - TGTGCCACCAGTGAGGGCGGGGATACCTACAATGAGCAGTTCTTC CATSEGGDTYNEQFF
TRBJ2-3 TRBV7-8 - TRBD2 TGTGCCAGCAGCTTAGCGTGGGGGGGAGCCACAGATACGCAGTATTTT CASSLAWGGATDTQYF
TRBJ2-7 TRBV5-1 - TRBD2 TGCGCCAGCAGCCATGGGACTAGCTGGGGGGAGCAGTACTTC CASSHGTSWGEQYF
TRBJ1-1 TRBV6-6 few - TGTGCCAGCAGTTACGCAGGGGCGGACACTGAAGCTTTCTTT CASSYAGADTEAFF
TRBJ1-5 TRBV12-3/TRBV12-4 - - TGTGCCAGCAGTTTAAGTTCTGGGGAGGCCCAGCATTTT CASSLSSGEAQHF